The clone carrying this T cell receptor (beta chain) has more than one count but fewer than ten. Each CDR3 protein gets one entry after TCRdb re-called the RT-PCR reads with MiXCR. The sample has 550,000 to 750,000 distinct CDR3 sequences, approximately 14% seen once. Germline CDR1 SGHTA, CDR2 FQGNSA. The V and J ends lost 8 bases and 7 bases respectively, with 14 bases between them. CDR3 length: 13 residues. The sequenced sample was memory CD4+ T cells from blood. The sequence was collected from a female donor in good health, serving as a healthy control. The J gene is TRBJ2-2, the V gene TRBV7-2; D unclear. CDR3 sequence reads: CASGPIVVGELFF. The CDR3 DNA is TGTGCCAGCGGCCCCATAGTAGTCGGGGAGCTGTTTTTT. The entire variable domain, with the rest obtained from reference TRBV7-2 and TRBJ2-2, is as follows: GAGVSQSPSNKVTEKGKDVELRCDPISGHTALYWYRQSLGQGLEFLIYFQGNSAPDKSGLPSDRFSAERTGGSVSTLTIQRTQQEDSAVYLCASGPIVVGELFFGEGSRLTVL.